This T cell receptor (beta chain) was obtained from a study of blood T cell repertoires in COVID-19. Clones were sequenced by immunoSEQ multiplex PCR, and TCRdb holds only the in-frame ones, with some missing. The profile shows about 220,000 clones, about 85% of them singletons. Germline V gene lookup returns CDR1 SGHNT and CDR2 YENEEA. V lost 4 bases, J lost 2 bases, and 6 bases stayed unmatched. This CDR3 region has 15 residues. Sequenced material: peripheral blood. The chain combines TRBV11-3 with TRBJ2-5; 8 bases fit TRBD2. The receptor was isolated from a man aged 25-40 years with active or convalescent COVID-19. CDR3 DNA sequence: TGTGCCAGCAGCTCGGGGGGGCCGGGACAAGAGACCCAGTACTTC. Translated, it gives CASSSGGPGQETQYF.